This T cell receptor (beta chain) came from a study of T cell responses to AZD1222 COVID-19 vaccine. Study results and limitations: Most donors were white British and more were female, and clonal diversity was possibly underestimated. Across spike, vaccine-associated CD4 TCRs were found, dominant at 160-218 and 743-854. No repertoire was sampled before or during the peak T cell response, only after it. Spike-specific TCRs gained breadth and depth after people received two AZD1222 doses.

V was cut by 9 bases and J by 0 bases, with 9 bases left in between. Germline CDR1 is SNHLY and CDR2 is FYNNEI. The CDR3 loop spans 13 amino acids. Only in-frame clones appear in the TCRdb table, and some are missing; sequencing was by immunoSEQ multiplex PCR. Among around 140,000 clones listed, around 89% were seen once. Notes on this clone: Its antigen is not identified.

The sample was peripheral blood, taken on day 0 of AZD1222 vaccination. V usage is TRBV2 and J usage is TRBJ1-3; unclear D gene. The clonotype originates from an adult in good health. The CDR3, as DNA: TGTGCCAGTACCGCTTACTCTGGAAACACCATATATTTT. Protein: CASTAYSGNTIYF.